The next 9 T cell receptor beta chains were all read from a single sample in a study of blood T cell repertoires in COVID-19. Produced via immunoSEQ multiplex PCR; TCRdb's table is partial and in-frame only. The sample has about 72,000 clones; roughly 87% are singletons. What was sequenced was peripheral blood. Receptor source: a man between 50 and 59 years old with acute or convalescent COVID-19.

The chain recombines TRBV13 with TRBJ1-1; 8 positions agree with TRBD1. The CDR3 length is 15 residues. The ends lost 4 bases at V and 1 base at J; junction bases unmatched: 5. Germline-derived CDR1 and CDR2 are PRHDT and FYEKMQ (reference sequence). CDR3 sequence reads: CASSWTGTGNTEAFF. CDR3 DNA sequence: TGTGCCAGCAGCTGGACCGGGACAGGGAACACTGAAGCTTTCTTT.

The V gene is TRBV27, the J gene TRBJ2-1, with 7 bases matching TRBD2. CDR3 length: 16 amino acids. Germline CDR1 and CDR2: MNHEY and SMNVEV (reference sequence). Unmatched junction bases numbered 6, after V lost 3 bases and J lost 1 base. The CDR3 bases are TGTGCCAGCAGTTTTCGGGGGGTAAGGTCCTACAATGAGCAGTTCTTC. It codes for CASSFRGVRSYNEQFF.

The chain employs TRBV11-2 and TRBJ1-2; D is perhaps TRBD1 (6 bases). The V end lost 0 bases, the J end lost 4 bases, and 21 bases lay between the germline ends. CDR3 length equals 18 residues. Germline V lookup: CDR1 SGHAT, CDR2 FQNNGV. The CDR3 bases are TGTGCCAGCAGCTTAGAGCCAATATCCGGACAGTGGGGCTATGGCTACACCTTC. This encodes CASSLEPISGQWGYGYTF.

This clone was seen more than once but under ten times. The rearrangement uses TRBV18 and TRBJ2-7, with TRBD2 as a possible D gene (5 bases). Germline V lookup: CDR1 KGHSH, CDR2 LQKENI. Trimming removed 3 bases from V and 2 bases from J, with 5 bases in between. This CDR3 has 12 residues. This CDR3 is CASSPGTYEQYF. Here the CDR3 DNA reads TGTGCCAGCTCACCCGGGACCTACGAGCAGTACTTC.

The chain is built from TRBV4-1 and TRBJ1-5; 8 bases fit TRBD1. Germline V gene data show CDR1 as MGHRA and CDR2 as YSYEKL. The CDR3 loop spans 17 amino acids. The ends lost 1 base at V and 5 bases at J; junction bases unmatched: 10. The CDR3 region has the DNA TGCGCCAGCAGCCAAGCGATGACAGGGGACCACCATCAGCCCCAGCATTTT. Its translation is CASSQAMTGDHHQPQHF.

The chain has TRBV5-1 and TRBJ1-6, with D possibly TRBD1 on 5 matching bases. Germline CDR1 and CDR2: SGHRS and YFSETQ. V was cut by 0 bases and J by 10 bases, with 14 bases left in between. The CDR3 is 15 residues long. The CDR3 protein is CASSLGWGELSPLHF. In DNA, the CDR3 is TGCGCCAGCAGCTTGGGGTGGGGGGAACTCTCACCCCTCCACTTT.

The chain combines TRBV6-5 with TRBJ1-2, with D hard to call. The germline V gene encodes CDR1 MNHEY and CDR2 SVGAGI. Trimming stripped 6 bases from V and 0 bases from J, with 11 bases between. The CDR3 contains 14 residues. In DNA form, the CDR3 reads TGTGCCAGCAGGGTCGGCGGAGCTAACTATGGCTACACCTTC. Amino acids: CASRVGGANYGYTF.

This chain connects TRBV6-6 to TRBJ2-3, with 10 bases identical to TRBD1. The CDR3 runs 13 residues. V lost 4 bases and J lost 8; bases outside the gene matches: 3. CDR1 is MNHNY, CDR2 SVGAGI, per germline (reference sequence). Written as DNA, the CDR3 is TGTGCCAGCAGTTCCGGGACAGGGGCTACGCAGTATTTT. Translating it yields CASSSGTGATQYF.

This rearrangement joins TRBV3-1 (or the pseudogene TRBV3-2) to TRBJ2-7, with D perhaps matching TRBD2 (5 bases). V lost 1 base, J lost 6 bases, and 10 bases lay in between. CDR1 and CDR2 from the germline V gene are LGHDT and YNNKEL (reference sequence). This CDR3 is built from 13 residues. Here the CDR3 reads CASSQGHAGEQYF. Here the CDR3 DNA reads TGTGCCAGCAGCCAAGGACATGCGGGCGAGCAGTACTTC.